Below, 8 T cell receptor beta chains from the same sample are listed, as sequenced in a study of T cells in localized non-small cell lung cancer. Repertoires were generated with immunoSEQ multiplex PCR, while TCRdb's copy carries only in-frame clones and drops some. The table lists about 33,000 clones, more than 75% of them singletons. Sequences were derived from peripheral blood, sampled before any cancer treatment. These receptors all stem from a male donor aged 60 or older with stage III lung adenocarcinoma.

This clone is a singleton in its sample. The rearrangement links TRBV10-1 to TRBJ2-1; D gene uncertain. V was clipped by 4 bases and J by 10 bases, with 11 bases between them. Germline assignment: CDR1 WNHNN and CDR2 SYGVQD (reference sequence). CDR3 length: 12 residues. In nucleotides, the CDR3 is TGCGCCAGCAGTGGTGGAATTTCCGAGCAGTTCTTC. Translating it yields CASSGGISEQFF.

The V and J genes are TRBV11-2 and TRBJ1-6; D gene ambiguous. In germline, CDR1 is SGHAT, CDR2 FQNNGV. Trimming left V 3 bases short and J 5 bases short, with 11 bases between. The CDR3 loop spans 15 amino acids. CDR3 sequence reads: CASSFSVGNNSPLHF. CDR3 DNA sequence: TGTGCCAGCAGCTTCTCGGTCGGGAATAATTCACCCCTCCACTTT.

This chain uses TRBV9 with TRBJ2-2; unclear D gene. This CDR3 is built from 16 residues. V lost 0 bases and J lost 5, with 14 bases in between. Germline CDR1 is SGDLS and CDR2 is YYNGEE. This CDR3 reads CASSVAGTRTTGELFF. CDR3 sequence (DNA): TGTGCCAGCAGCGTAGCAGGAACGAGAACAACCGGGGAGCTGTTTTTT.

This rearrangement joins TRBV18 to TRBJ2-1, with 8 bases lining up with TRBD2. V dropped 2 bases and J dropped 3; count of bases not matched to a gene: 18. Germline assignment: CDR1 KGHSH and CDR2 LQKENI. This CDR3 is 20 amino acids long. The CDR3: CASSPITSGEVIARYNEQFF. Here the CDR3 DNA reads TGTGCCAGCTCACCAATCACTAGCGGAGAAGTAATAGCTCGCTACAATGAGCAGTTCTTC.

The chain recombines TRBV6-6 with TRBJ2-1; D call uncertain. Germline V gene data show CDR1 as MNHNY and CDR2 as SVGAGI (reference sequence). V lost 2 bases, J lost 7 bases, and 15 bases lay in between. This CDR3 is 15 amino acids long. The CDR3 protein is CASSYVQRIGNEQFF. Here the CDR3 DNA reads TGTGCCAGCAGTTACGTACAGAGGATTGGGAATGAGCAGTTCTTC.

The chain joins TRBV5-3 to TRBJ2-2; the D gene is possibly TRBD1 (6 bases). TRBV5-3 carries the ORF label, with uncertain function. With 1 base removed from V and 6 bases from J, the gap between germline ends came to 19 bases. The CDR3 consists of 17 residues. CDR3 in amino acids: CARSLPRGRQNPGELFF. The CDR3 DNA is TGTGCCAGAAGCTTGCCCAGGGGTAGACAAAACCCCGGGGAGCTGTTTTTT.

The chain links TRBV7-9 to TRBJ1-2; no reliable D call. CDR1 is SEHNR, CDR2 FQNEAQ, per germline (reference sequence). V was cut by 5 bases and J by 4 bases, with 17 bases left in between. The CDR3 is 15 amino acids. CDR3 region: CASSPRTPSSYGYTF. CDR3 DNA: TGTGCCAGCAGCCCACGTACTCCCTCCAGCTATGGCTACACCTTC.

This sequence joins TRBV18 and TRBJ1-5; D is ambiguous. V was clipped by 5 bases and J by 0 bases, with 11 bases between them. CDR3 size: 15 residues. Germline values: CDR1 KGHSH, CDR2 LQKENI. CDR3 nucleotides: TGTGCCAGCTCAGCCCGACAAATTAGCAATCAGCCCCAGCATTTT. Translated, it gives CASSARQISNQPQHF.